Below are 20 T cell receptor beta chains sequenced from a single sample in a study of T cell clones after liver transplantation. The data were produced by immunoSEQ multiplex PCR, yet TCRdb's version contains in-frame clones alone and is incomplete. The profile shows roughly 80,000 clones, 70% to 85% of them singletons. This specimen was CD4+ T cells from blood, taken 46 months after liver transplant. These receptors were collected from a human patient who received a liver transplant. Part of the T cell pool may stem from the graft donor.

CDR3 loop: CASSPSGRNTDTQYF. The CDR3 nucleotides read TGTGCCAGCAGTCCTAGCGGGAGGAACACAGATACGCAGTATTTT. The genes are TRBV2 and TRBJ2-3; 11 nucleotides match TRBD2. Germline V gene sequence: CDR1 SNHLY, CDR2 FYNNEI. This CDR3 has 15 amino acids. After removal of 5 bases from V and 2 bases from J, the junction contained 3 bases not matched to a gene.

The chain carries TRBV30 and TRBJ2-5; 8 nucleotides agree with TRBD2. This CDR3 is 16 amino acids long. The germline gives CDR1 GTSNPN, CDR2 SVGIG (reference sequence). Trimming at V came to 2 bases and at J to 5 bases, leaving 13 bases not matched to a gene. In nucleotides, the CDR3 is TGTGCCTGGAGTAACGGGAGGGCGAATATCGGGGAGACCCAGTACTTC. Protein sequence: CAWSNGRANIGETQYF.

CDR3 loop: CASSPGLAGDGGDTQYF. The CDR3 DNA follows: TGTGCCAGCAGCCCAGGACTAGCGGGAGATGGAGGAGATACGCAGTATTTT. The rearrangement joins TRBV9 to TRBJ2-3, with 13 bases identical to TRBD2. Germline loops: CDR1 SGDLS, CDR2 YYNGEE. CDR3 size: 17 residues. The V and J ends lost 4 bases and 5 bases, in that order; junction bases with no gene match: 10.

The chain recombines TRBV19 with TRBJ2-1, with 9 bases that match TRBD2. V lost 7 bases to trimming and J lost 0 bases; unmatched junction nucleotides: 1. The CDR3 contains 14 residues. Germline V gene lookup returns CDR1 LNHDA and CDR2 SQIVND (reference sequence). CDR3 region: CASTSGTSYNEQFF. As DNA, the CDR3 is TGTGCCAGTACTAGCGGGACCTCCTACAATGAGCAGTTCTTC. Variable domain in full (rest from reference TRBV19 and TRBJ2-1): DGGITQSPKYLFRKEGQNVTLSCEQNLNHDAMYWYRQDPGQGLRLIYYSQIVNDFQKGDIAEGYSVSREKKESFPLTVTSAQKNPTAFYLCASTSGTSYNEQFFGPGTRLTVL.

CDR3 region: CASSFRLAGGHFYNEQFF. As DNA, the CDR3 is TGTGCCAGCAGCTTCCGATTGGCGGGAGGGCATTTCTACAATGAGCAGTTCTTC. This chain joins TRBV5-4 and TRBJ2-1, with 9 nucleotides matching TRBD2. The CDR3 runs to 18 residues. With V trimmed by 2 bases and J by 3 bases, 12 bases remained unmatched. From germline, CDR1 is SGHNT and CDR2 YYREEE (reference sequence). Using reference TRBV5-4 and TRBJ2-1 for the parts outside the CDR3, the full variable domain is ETGVTQSPTHLIKTRGQQVTLRCSSQSGHNTVSWYQQALGQGPQFIFQYYREEENGRGNFPPRFSGLQFPNYSSELNVNALELDDSALYLCASSFRLAGGHFYNEQFFGPGTRLTVL.

This sequence joins TRBV19 and TRBJ2-3, with D perhaps being TRBD1 or TRBD2 (5 bases each). This CDR3 is 15 amino acids long. CDR1 is LNHDA and CDR2 is SQIVND in the germline V gene (reference sequence). Trimming pared 6 bases from V and 0 bases from J, leaving 13 bases between. In DNA, the CDR3 is TGTGCCAGTAGCCTGGGGGATACTAGCACAGATACGCAGTATTTT. The encoded protein is CASSLGDTSTDTQYF.

The V and J genes are TRBV6-5 and TRBJ1-2; 7 bases agree with TRBD1. With 9 bases clipped from V and 2 bases from J, the junction kept 12 bases outside the gene matches. Germline CDR1 MNHEY, CDR2 SVGAGI. The CDR3 contains 15 residues. Here the CDR3 reads CASIAGQLANYGYTF. The CDR3 DNA reads as TGTGCCAGTATAGCGGGACAGCTGGCGAACTATGGCTACACCTTC.

This clone turned up a few times. The chain couples TRBV5-1 to TRBJ2-1; 8 bases are shared with TRBD2. Trimming cost V 1 base and J 0 bases; bases outside gene matches: 3. CDR3 size: 16 residues. Looked up from germline, CDR1 is SGHRS and CDR2 is YFSETQ. The CDR3 spells CASSLNSGVSYNEQFF. Here the CDR3 DNA reads TGCGCCAGCAGCTTGAATAGCGGGGTCTCCTACAATGAGCAGTTCTTC. The variable domain in full, completed from reference TRBV5-1 and TRBJ2-1, reads KAGVTQTPRYLIKTRGQQVTLSCSPISGHRSVSWYQQTPGQGLQFLFEYFSETQRNKGNFPGRFSGRQFSNSRSEMNVSTLELGDSALYLCASSLNSGVSYNEQFFGPGTRLTVL.

Remarks on this clone: One end of the junction fails to match germline, which may point to a read error. The chain carries TRBV5-4 and TRBJ1-3, with 7 bases lining up with TRBD1. Looked up from germline, CDR1 is SGHNT and CDR2 is YYREEE (reference sequence). The CDR3 consists of 17 residues. This chain's CDR3 is CASSPATGSNSGNTIYF. CDR3 DNA: TGCGCCAGCAGCCCAGCGACAGGGTCGAACTCTGGAAACACCATATATTTT.

The V call is TRBV15, the J call TRBJ1-3; unclear D gene. The CDR3 spans 15 residues. The ends were cut back, 3 bases at V and 0 bases at J, with 9 bases in the middle. In germline, CDR1 is LNHNV, CDR2 YYDKDF (reference sequence). The CDR3 here is CATSRGPSSGNTIYF. CDR3 coding DNA: TGTGCCACCAGCAGGGGCCCTAGCTCTGGAAACACCATATATTTT.

The chain links TRBV7-2 to TRBJ2-7, with no clear D. The CDR3 is made up of 15 amino acids. V lost 0 bases and J 0 bases, leaving 9 bases between the germline ends. Germline CDR1 reads SGHTA; CDR2 reads FQGNSA. CDR3 residues: CASSLAGSSSYEQYF. In DNA, the CDR3 is TGTGCCAGCAGCTTAGCGGGCTCGTCCTCCTACGAGCAGTACTTC.

The rearrangement links TRBV10-2 to TRBJ1-1; D is ambiguous. In germline, CDR1 is WSHSY, CDR2 SAAADI. There are 12 residues in the CDR3. Between the trimmed V and J ends, which lost 3 bases and 3 bases, there was a span of 5 bases. The CDR3 is CASSDVYTEAFF. CDR3 DNA sequence: TGCGCCAGCAGTGATGTGTACACTGAAGCTTTCTTT.

The chain joins TRBV2 to TRBJ2-7; TRBD1 agrees at 7 bases. Germline lookup yields CDR1 SNHLY and CDR2 FYNNEI. The CDR3 totals 14 residues. V was pared by 11 bases and J by 2 bases, with 12 bases of the junction left unmatched. The CDR3 loop reads CAGATTGVPYEQYF. CDR3 nucleotide sequence: TGTGCCGGAGCCACAACAGGGGTTCCCTACGAGCAGTACTTC.

As regards this clone: A junction boundary mismatches the germline segment, possibly from a read error. This chain connects TRBV7-2 to TRBJ2-4, with no clear D. Germline lookup yields CDR1 SGHTA and CDR2 FQGNSA. The CDR3 runs 16 residues. CDR3 sequence reads: CAGSPPPLGAKNIQYF. CDR3 sequence (DNA): TGTGCCGGCAGCCCTCCTCCCCTCGGAGCCAAAAACATTCAGTACTTC.

This chain links TRBV7-9 with TRBJ2-2; 7 nucleotides match TRBD1. CDR3 size: 18 residues. Germline values: CDR1 SEHNR, CDR2 FQNEAQ (reference sequence). The V gene end was trimmed by 4 bases and the J gene end by 5 bases; junction bases not matched to a gene: 16. CDR3 DNA: TGTGCCAGCAGCTCCCTAAGATCCAGACAGGGCCATACCGGGGAGCTGTTTTTT. It encodes CASSSLRSRQGHTGELFF.

This chain uses TRBV10-1 with TRBJ2-2, with 10 bases that match TRBD1. Per the germline V gene, CDR1 is WNHNN and CDR2 is SYGVQD (reference sequence). This CDR3 has 15 residues. Trimming at V came to 6 bases and at J to 6 bases, leaving 7 bases not matched to a gene. CDR3 sequence (DNA): TGCGCCAGCAGCGCGGACAGGGGGGCCTCCGGGGAGCTGTTTTTT. The encoded protein is CASSADRGASGELFF.

There are a few counts of this clone. The J gene is TRBJ2-3, the V gene TRBV5-1, with no clear D. The germline V gene has CDR1 SGHRS and CDR2 YFSETQ. The V end lost 0 bases, the J end lost 2 bases, and 4 bases lay between the germline ends. The CDR3 runs to 13 residues. The CDR3 loop is CASSLEATDTQYF. The CDR3 nucleotides are TGCGCCAGCAGCTTGGAGGCCACAGATACGCAGTATTTT.

The chain links TRBV5-4 to TRBJ2-3, with TRBD2 identical over 11 bases. The CDR3 spans 18 residues. Trimming at V came to 0 bases and at J to 2 bases, leaving 8 bases not matched to a gene. CDR1 is SGHNT and CDR2 is YYREEE in the germline V gene (reference sequence). CDR3 DNA sequence: TGTGCCAGCAGCTTGGGACTAGCGGGACAGAGGGCCACAGATACGCAGTATTTT. The encoded protein is CASSLGLAGQRATDTQYF. Variable domain in full (rest from reference TRBV5-4 and TRBJ2-3): ETGVTQSPTHLIKTRGQQVTLRCSSQSGHNTVSWYQQALGQGPQFIFQYYREEENGRGNFPPRFSGLQFPNYSSELNVNALELDDSALYLCASSLGLAGQRATDTQYFGPGTRLTVL.

The chain carries TRBV19 and TRBJ2-1; tentatively, D is TRBD1 or TRBD2 (5 bases each). Looked up from germline, CDR1 is LNHDA and CDR2 is SQIVND (reference sequence). The CDR3 sequence is 13 residues long. V shed 10 bases and J shed 1 base, with 11 bases lying between them. As DNA, the CDR3 is TGTGCCACTAGGGGCGGGTCCTACAATGAGCAGTTCTTC. This codes for CATRGGSYNEQFF. The variable domain in full, completed from reference TRBV19 and TRBJ2-1, reads DGGITQSPKYLFRKEGQNVTLSCEQNLNHDAMYWYRQDPGQGLRLIYYSQIVNDFQKGDIAEGYSVSREKKESFPLTVTSAQKNPTAFYLCATRGGSYNEQFFGPGTRLTVL.

This chain uses TRBV5-5 with TRBJ1-2; weak D call: TRBD1 (6 bases). The CDR3 totals 11 residues. In germline, CDR1 is SGHKS, CDR2 YYEKEE (reference sequence). V was shortened by 6 bases and J by 7 bases, with 10 bases between the two germline ends. The CDR3 DNA reads TGTGCCAGCACCAGGGGATTTGGCTACACCTTC. It translates to CASTRGFGYTF.